These 2 T cell receptor beta chains share one sample of origin, sequenced in a study of OX40 agonist ivuxolimab in advanced cancers. Library preparation was by the immunoSEQ multiplex PCR assay. TCRdb provides this immuneACCESS table in a form limited to in-frame rearrangements. Some clones are lacking; in checked studies, under half of them reflect an unresolved V gene, and why the rest are absent is not known. In all, the sample holds around 53,000 clones, and 75% to 80% of those were seen once. Of the sample, less than 2.5% falls within the top ten clones. The starting material was CD4+ or CD8+ T cells sorted from blood, obtained in a trial of the OX40 agonist ivuxolimab. These receptors came from an adult with an advanced solid tumor such as melanoma, head and neck, liver or kidney cancer.

The V and J genes are TRBV7-2 and TRBJ1-4; no firm D call. V was cut by 1 base and J by 8 bases, with 11 bases left in between. This CDR3 comprises 14 residues. Germline CDR1 and CDR2: SGHTA and FQGNSA. The CDR3: CASSLGLRREKLFF. The DNA for the CDR3 is TGTGCCAGCAGCTTAGGCCTACGCCGGGAAAAACTGTTTTTT. Using reference TRBV7-2 and TRBJ1-4 for the parts outside the CDR3, the full variable domain is GAGVSQSPSNKVTEKGKDVELRCDPISGHTALYWYRQSLGQGLEFLIYFQGNSAPDKSGLPSDRFSAERTGGSVSTLTIQRTQQEDSAVYLCASSLGLRREKLFFGSGTQLSVL.

This sequence joins TRBV5-4 and TRBJ2-3; no definite D call. The V gene lost 0 bases and the J gene lost 5 bases, with 7 bases spanning the gap. The CDR3 is 13 amino acids. Germline CDR1 and CDR2: SGHNT and YYREEE (reference sequence). CDR3: CASSLGAGDTQYF. The CDR3 DNA reads TGTGCCAGCAGCTTGGGGGCCGGAGATACGCAGTATTTT.